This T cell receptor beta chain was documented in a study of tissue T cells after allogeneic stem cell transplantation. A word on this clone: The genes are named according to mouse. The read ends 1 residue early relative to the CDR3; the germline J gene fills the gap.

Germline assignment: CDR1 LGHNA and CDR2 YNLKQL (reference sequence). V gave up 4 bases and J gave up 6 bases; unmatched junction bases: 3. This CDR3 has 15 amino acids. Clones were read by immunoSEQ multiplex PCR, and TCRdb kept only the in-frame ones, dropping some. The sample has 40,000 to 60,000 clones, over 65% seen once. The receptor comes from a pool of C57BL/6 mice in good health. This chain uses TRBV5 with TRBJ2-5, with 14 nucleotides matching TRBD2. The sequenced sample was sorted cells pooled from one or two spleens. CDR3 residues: CASSPGLGGRDTQYF. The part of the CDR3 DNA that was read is TGTGCCAGCAGCCCGGGACTGGGGGGGCGGGACACCCAGTAC.